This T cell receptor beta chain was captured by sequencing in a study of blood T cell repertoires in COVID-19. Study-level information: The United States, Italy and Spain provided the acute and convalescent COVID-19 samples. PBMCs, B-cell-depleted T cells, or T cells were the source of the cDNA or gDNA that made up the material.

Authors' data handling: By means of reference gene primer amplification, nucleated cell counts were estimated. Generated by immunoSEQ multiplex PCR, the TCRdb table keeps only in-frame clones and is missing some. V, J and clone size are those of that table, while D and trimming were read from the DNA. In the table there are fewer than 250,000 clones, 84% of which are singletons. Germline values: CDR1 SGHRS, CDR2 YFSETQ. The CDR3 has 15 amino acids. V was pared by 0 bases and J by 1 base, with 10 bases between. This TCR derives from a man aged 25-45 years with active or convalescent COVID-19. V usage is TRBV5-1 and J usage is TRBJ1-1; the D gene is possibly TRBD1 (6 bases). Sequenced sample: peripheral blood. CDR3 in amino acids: CASSLDAGANTEAFF. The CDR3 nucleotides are TGCGCCAGCAGCTTGGATGCAGGGGCGAACACTGAAGCTTTCTTT.